The next 31 T cell receptor beta chains were all read from a single sample in a study of blood T cell repertoires in COVID-19 (dated by TCRdb to 2019 to 2021). Receptor amplification or capture employed the immunoSEQ multiplex PCR assay. TCRdb retrieved this table from immuneACCESS and kept in-frame rearrangements only. Not all clones are present; in checked studies, unresolved V genes account for under half, and no reason is known for the remainder. This sample holds some 64,000 clones; 88% were observed only once. Of the sample, approximately 3.4% falls within the top ten clones. What was sequenced was peripheral blood. These receptors were obtained from a man between 50 and 59 years old with active COVID-19.

This clone was counted a single time. J is TRBJ1-6 and V is TRBV6-5; possible D gene TRBD1, 6 bases. The CDR3 runs to 16 residues. Trimming cost V 4 bases and J 9 bases, with 19 bases left between them. Germline V lookup: CDR1 MNHEY, CDR2 SVGAGI. The CDR3 DNA follows: TGTGCCAGCAGTTCTACGGGGACACAGGGTACTTCACCCCTCCACTTT. Encoded protein: CASSSTGTQGTSPLHF.

The chain joins TRBV7-8 to TRBJ2-7; D is perhaps TRBD2 (8 bases). V was clipped by 4 bases and J by 4 bases, with 17 bases between them. CDR1 and CDR2 (germline): SGHVS, FQNEAQ. The CDR3 length is 15 residues. The DNA of the CDR3 is TGTGCCAGCAGCTCCCCGGGAGGGGGCTTATACGAGCAGTACTTC. Encoded protein: CASSSPGGGLYEQYF.

This chain joins TRBV12-3 or TRBV12-4 and TRBJ1-2; possible D gene TRBD1, 5 bases. V was cut by 4 bases and J by 4 bases, with 10 bases left in between. The CDR3 loop spans 13 amino acids. The CDR3 region has the DNA TGTGCCAGCAGTTCATCGACAGCCTATGGCTACACCTTC. Encoded protein: CASSSSTAYGYTF.

V gene TRBV15 combines with J gene TRBJ2-7; 8 bases agree with TRBD2. V shed 4 bases, J shed 6 bases, and the junction held 11 bases outside the gene matches. The CDR3 covers 15 residues. Germline values: CDR1 LNHNV, CDR2 YYDKDF (reference sequence). The CDR3 DNA follows: TGTGCCACCAGCACCCAGAGCGGACTAGCATCCGAGCAGTACTTC. It encodes CATSTQSGLASEQYF.

The chain combines TRBV27 with TRBJ1-2, with a weak D call TRBD1 (5 bases). CDR1 is MNHEY and CDR2 is SMNVEV in the germline V gene (reference sequence). This CDR3 is 14 amino acids long. V was shortened by 3 bases and J by 11 bases, with 19 bases between the two germline ends. Here the CDR3 reads CASSLNRGEKGYTF. CDR3 DNA: TGTGCCAGCAGTTTGAATAGGGGCGAAAAGGGATACACCTTC.

The rearrangement uses TRBV30 and TRBJ2-2, with 11 bases fitting TRBD1. The V and J ends lost 5 bases and 7 bases, in that order; junction bases with no gene match: 9. The germline CDR1 and CDR2 sequences are GTSNPN and SVGIG (reference sequence). The CDR3 length is 15 residues. CDR3 region: CAWHPGQGVGGELFF. The CDR3 DNA sequence: TGTGCCTGGCATCCGGGACAGGGGGTCGGCGGGGAGCTGTTTTTT.

The V and J genes are TRBV9 and TRBJ2-3; D unclear. The V and J ends lost 2 bases and 0 bases respectively, with 7 bases between them. Germline CDR1 is SGDLS and CDR2 is YYNGEE. This CDR3 contains 14 residues. The CDR3 region is CASSVEPSTDTQYF. CDR3 nucleotide sequence: TGTGCCAGCAGCGTGGAGCCCAGCACAGATACGCAGTATTTT.

The chain couples TRBV5-6 to TRBJ2-7; TRBD1 matches 9 bases. The CDR3 loop spans 15 amino acids. CDR1 SGHDT and CDR2 YYEEEE come from the germline V gene. J gave up 3 bases and V 0 bases, and 4 bases lay outside the gene matches. CDR3 coding DNA: TGTGCCAGCAGCTTGGGTGGACAGGGGTTCTACGAGCAGTACTTC. Translating it yields CASSLGGQGFYEQYF.

The gene calls are TRBV7-9 and TRBJ2-2; the match to TRBD1 covers 8 bases. In germline, CDR1 is SEHNR, CDR2 FQNEAQ (reference sequence). V gave up 5 bases and J gave up 2 bases; unmatched junction bases: 7. This CDR3 has 16 amino acids. Here the CDR3 reads CASSATGALNTGELFF. DNA of the CDR3: TGTGCCAGCAGCGCGACAGGGGCCCTCAACACCGGGGAGCTGTTTTTT.

The chain couples TRBV5-8 to TRBJ2-1; TRBD2 agrees at 10 bases. The CDR3 length is 15 residues. Germline-derived CDR1 and CDR2 are SGHTS and YDEGEE. J was trimmed by 3 bases and V by 2 bases; bases with no gene match: 2. The CDR3: CASSLGLADYNEQFF. The DNA of the CDR3 is TGTGCCAGCAGCTTAGGACTAGCGGACTACAATGAGCAGTTCTTC.

The rearrangement uses TRBV3-1 (or the pseudogene TRBV3-2) and TRBJ1-6; weak D call: TRBD1 (6 bases). Germline CDR1 and CDR2: LGHDT and YNNKEL (reference sequence). V shed 6 bases and J shed 7 bases, with 16 bases lying between them. The CDR3 loop spans 15 amino acids. CDR3 sequence reads: CASRPVPTGNSPLHF. The CDR3 bases are TGTGCCAGCAGACCAGTTCCCACAGGGAATTCACCCCTCCACTTT.

This chain connects TRBV4-2 to TRBJ2-3; 7 nucleotides line up with TRBD2. This CDR3 has 15 residues. The germline V gene has CDR1 LGHNA and CDR2 YNFKEQ. V lost 1 base and J lost 4; bases outside the gene matches: 5. This CDR3 is CASSQVGRGADTQYF. In nucleotides, the CDR3 is TGTGCCAGCAGCCAAGTGGGTCGGGGGGCAGATACGCAGTATTTT.

The chain joins TRBV6-5 to TRBJ1-2; possible D gene TRBD1, 5 bases. The V gene's germline CDR1 is MNHEY and CDR2 SVGAGI. CDR3 length equals 14 residues. With 0 bases removed from V and 2 bases from J, the gap between germline ends came to 7 bases. CDR3 bases: TGTGCCAGCAGTTACTCTGGGGGGAACTATGGCTACACCTTC. The encoded protein is CASSYSGGNYGYTF.

The chain employs TRBV2 and TRBJ1-4, with 8 positions matching TRBD1. After removal of 8 bases from V and 8 bases from J, the junction contained 4 bases not matched to a gene. Germline CDR1 and CDR2: SNHLY and FYNNEI. This CDR3 is built from 12 residues. The CDR3 DNA reads as TGTGCCAGCGGGCGGGACAGGGAAAAACTGTTTTTT. Residues: CASGRDREKLFF.

The chain joins TRBV21-1 to TRBJ1-3. TRBV21-1 counts as a pseudogene. This CDR3 spans 19 amino acids. CDR3 amino acids: CASSGRGVRCRCSGNTIYF. In DNA, the CDR3 is TGTGCCAGCAGCGGTCGGGGGGTCCGTTGCAGGTGCTCTGGAAACACCATATATTTT.

The chain recombines TRBV11-1 with TRBJ2-7; 8 nucleotides align to TRBD1. V shed 5 bases and J 3 bases; nucleotides not matched to a gene: 6. The CDR3 spans 14 residues. Germline lookup yields CDR1 SGHAT and CDR2 FQDESV (reference sequence). This CDR3 is CASSPRTGNYEQYF. The CDR3 DNA is TGTGCCAGCAGCCCCCGGACAGGGAACTACGAGCAGTACTTC.

A remark on this clone: The same CDR3 can be traced to other DNA sequences in this sample. V is TRBV11-3 and J is TRBJ1-3; D gene uncertain. CDR1 is SGHNT and CDR2 is YENEEA in the germline V gene. The germline V and J ends were trimmed by 4 bases and 3 bases, with 7 bases remaining between them. CDR3 length equals 13 residues. Here the CDR3 reads CASSSTGGNTIYF. The CDR3 nucleotides are TGTGCCAGCAGCTCTACCGGTGGAAACACCATATATTTT.

The CDR3 DNA is TGTGCCAGCAGCCAAGGCGACAGGGACGGGCCTGAAGCTTTCTTT. The encoded protein is CASSQGDRDGPEAFF. This rearrangement joins TRBV4-2 to TRBJ1-1; 7 bases line up with TRBD1. This CDR3 is built from 15 residues. Germline CDR1 reads LGHNA; CDR2 reads YNFKEQ. V dropped 1 base and J dropped 6; count of bases not matched to a gene: 8.

The chain couples TRBV11-2 to TRBJ2-1; a possible D gene is TRBD2 (5 bases). Germline-derived CDR1 and CDR2 are SGHAT and FQNNGV. V was cut by 1 base and J by 6 bases, with 7 bases left in between. The CDR3 length is 13 residues. The CDR3 is CASSLAGFNEQFF. CDR3 DNA sequence: TGTGCCAGCAGCTTAGCGGGATTCAATGAGCAGTTCTTC. The full variable domain, rest sourced from reference TRBV11-2 and TRBJ2-1, is EAGVAQSPRYKIIEKRQSVAFWCNPISGHATLYWYQQILGQGPKLLIQFQNNGVVDDSQLPKDRFSAERLKGVDSTLKIQPAKLEDSAVYLCASSLAGFNEQFFGPGTRLTVL.

V is TRBV27 and J is TRBJ2-3, with 8 bases matching TRBD1. The CDR3 runs to 16 residues. The V segment lost 5 bases and the J segment 0 bases; nucleotides outside the gene matches: 7. Germline assignment: CDR1 MNHEY and CDR2 SMNVEV (reference sequence). This chain's CDR3 is CASSKDRVKSTDTQYF. DNA of the CDR3: TGTGCCAGCAGTAAGGACAGGGTCAAGAGCACAGATACGCAGTATTTT.

The J gene is TRBJ1-3, the V gene TRBV3-1 (or the pseudogene TRBV3-2); 11 bases align to TRBD1. The V and J ends lost 4 bases and 2 bases, in that order; junction bases with no gene match: 7. Germline V gene sequence: CDR1 LGHDT, CDR2 YNNKEL (reference sequence). The CDR3 contains 17 residues. The CDR3 DNA reads as TGTGCCAGCAGCCTCAGCTGGGACAGGGGGGCTGGAAACACCATATATTTT. Its protein is CASSLSWDRGAGNTIYF.

This chain links TRBV15 with TRBJ1-3, with a weak D call TRBD1 (6 bases). This CDR3 spans 16 amino acids. V lost 2 bases to trimming and J lost 3 bases, with 14 bases between them. CDR1 and CDR2 from the germline V gene are LNHNV and YYDKDF (reference sequence). The CDR3 nucleotides read TGTGCCACCAGCAGAAAGACAGGCTCGGGTGGAAACACCATATATTTT. Its protein is CATSRKTGSGGNTIYF.

The V gene is TRBV6-4, the J gene TRBJ1-1; TRBD1 matches 8 bases. Per the germline V gene, CDR1 is MRHNA and CDR2 is SNTAGT. J lost 6 bases, V lost 6 bases, and 6 bases had no gene match. The CDR3 sequence is 13 residues long. CDR3 nucleotides: TGTGCCAGCAGCGCGACAGGGGTCTCTGAAGCTTTCTTT. It yields the protein CASSATGVSEAFF.

The V and J genes are TRBV28 and TRBJ2-7, with 7 bases fitting TRBD1. Germline CDR1 MDHEN, CDR2 SYDVKM. CDR3 length: 16 amino acids. V lost 2 bases and J lost 0; bases outside the gene matches: 7. The CDR3 nucleotides read TGTGCCAGCAGTTTACTCGGGACAGAGAGCTCCTACGAGCAGTACTTC. Translated: CASSLLGTESSYEQYF.

The genes are TRBV29-1 and TRBJ1-2; 7 bases agree with TRBD1. CDR3 length: 14 residues. V lost 6 bases to trimming and J lost 2 bases; unmatched junction nucleotides: 9. Germline V gene data show CDR1 as SQVTM and CDR2 as ANQGSEA. DNA of the CDR3: TGCAGCGTCAGAACAGGGGACCCGAACTATGGCTACACCTTC. Protein product: CSVRTGDPNYGYTF.

V is TRBV2 and J is TRBJ1-1, with no clear D. This CDR3 region has 12 residues. V lost 7 bases and J 8 bases, leaving 14 bases between the germline ends. The germline V gene encodes CDR1 SNHLY and CDR2 FYNNEI. The CDR3 region is CASTVPSSEAFF. CDR3 DNA: TGTGCCAGCACCGTCCCGTCCTCGGAAGCTTTCTTT.

The V gene is TRBV7-9, the J gene TRBJ2-3; D not certain. Germline V CDR1 and CDR2: SEHNR, FQNEAQ (reference sequence). This CDR3 spans 12 amino acids. V lost 10 bases, J lost 0 bases, and 8 bases lay in between. DNA of the CDR3: TGTGCCATCCCGAGAAGCACAGATACGCAGTATTTT. Translated, it gives CAIPRSTDTQYF.

This clone appeared once. The chain links TRBV7-2 to TRBJ2-7, with D possibly TRBD2 on 7 matching bases. V shed 5 bases and J shed 2 bases, with 16 bases lying between them. The CDR3 is 15 amino acids. The V gene's germline CDR1 is SGHTA and CDR2 FQGNSA. CDR3 sequence reads: CASSPTGGPPYEQYF. Here the CDR3 DNA reads TGTGCCAGCAGCCCAACCGGGGGGCCCCCCTACGAGCAGTACTTC.

This sequence joins TRBV19 and TRBJ1-4, with D perhaps TRBD1 (5 bases). Germline lookup yields CDR1 LNHDA and CDR2 SQIVND (reference sequence). CDR3 length: 14 amino acids. V was pared by 8 bases and J by 4 bases, with 14 bases between. The CDR3 reads CASAFRDYNEKLFF. CDR3 bases: TGTGCCAGTGCCTTCCGGGACTATAATGAAAAACTGTTTTTT. The entire variable domain, with the rest obtained from reference TRBV19 and TRBJ1-4, is as follows: DGGITQSPKYLFRKEGQNVTLSCEQNLNHDAMYWYRQDPGQGLRLIYYSQIVNDFQKGDIAEGYSVSREKKESFPLTVTSAQKNPTAFYLCASAFRDYNEKLFFGSGTQLSVL.

The chain links TRBV7-9 to TRBJ2-7; TRBD1 aligns across 8 bases. The CDR3 covers 16 residues. Germline V gene data show CDR1 as SEHNR and CDR2 as FQNEAQ (reference sequence). Trimming cost V 5 bases and J 2 bases; bases outside gene matches: 11. CDR3 in DNA: TGTGCCAGCAGCCCCAACCGGGACAGGACGACCTACGAGCAGTACTTC. Its protein product is CASSPNRDRTTYEQYF.

This sequence joins TRBV4-1 and TRBJ1-4; D is possibly TRBD1 (5 bases). CDR1 and CDR2 from the germline V gene are MGHRA and YSYEKL. The CDR3 totals 15 residues. Trimming stripped 0 bases from V and 8 bases from J, with 13 bases between. The CDR3 coding sequence is TGCGCCAGCAGCCAAGATACCAGGGCCCGGGAAAAACTGTTTTTT. This codes for CASSQDTRAREKLFF.